Shown below are 16 T cell receptor beta chains from a single sample sequenced in a study of blood T cell repertoires in COVID-19. Assay: immunoSEQ multiplex PCR; the TCRdb copy retains only in-frame clones and omits some. The data hold about 270,000 clones, with more than 75% observed a single time. The sequencing input was peripheral blood. These receptors all stem from a middle-aged man with active or convalescent COVID-19.

This sequence joins TRBV5-5 and TRBJ2-4; 9 positions match TRBD1. Per the germline V gene, CDR1 is SGHKS and CDR2 is YYEKEE (reference sequence). V trimming: 4 bases; J trimming: 5 bases; junction bases outside the gene matches: 7. CDR3 length: 15 residues. The CDR3 DNA follows: TGTGCCAGCAGCCCCGGGGACAGGGTGGAAAACATTCAGTACTTC. Translated, it gives CASSPGDRVENIQYF.

This clone was observed many times. This sample also contains other DNA sequences that code for the same CDR3. The chain recombines TRBV6-5 with TRBJ2-2, with 8 bases identical to TRBD1. The length of the CDR3 is 13 residues. The V and J ends lost 7 bases and 3 bases, in that order; junction bases with no gene match: 1. Germline CDR1 reads MNHEY; CDR2 reads SVGAGI. The CDR3, as DNA: TGTGCCAGCACAGGGGGCGACACCGGGGAGCTGTTTTTT. It codes for CASTGGDTGELFF.

A few counts support this clone. The gene calls are TRBV19 and TRBJ1-3; 10 bases align to TRBD1. V shed 4 bases and J 8 bases; nucleotides not matched to a gene: 2. Looked up from germline, CDR1 is LNHDA and CDR2 is SQIVND (reference sequence). The CDR3 is 13 amino acids. The CDR3 DNA sequence: TGTGCCAGTAGTACCGGACAGGGGGACACCATATATTTT. This sequence encodes CASSTGQGDTIYF.

The genes are TRBV29-1 and TRBJ1-6, with D perhaps TRBD1 (5 bases). In germline, CDR1 is SQVTM, CDR2 ANQGSEA. This CDR3 spans 13 amino acids. Trimming removed 4 bases from V and 7 bases from J, with 11 bases in between. The CDR3 region is CSVGGTRNSPLHF. The CDR3 DNA follows: TGCAGCGTTGGGGGGACTAGGAATTCACCCCTCCACTTT. Drawing the rest from reference TRBV29-1 and TRBJ1-6, the complete variable domain is SAVISQKPSRDICQRGTSLTIQCQVDSQVTMMFWYRQQPGQSLTLIATANQGSEATYESGFVIDKFPISRPNLTFSTLTVSNMSPEDSSIYLCSVGGTRNSPLHFGNGTRLTVT.

The chain carries TRBV28 and TRBJ2-7; tentatively, D is TRBD2 (6 bases). Trimming cost V 8 bases and J 0 bases, with 14 bases left between them. This CDR3 is built from 14 residues. The germline CDR1 and CDR2 sequences are MDHEN and SYDVKM. The CDR3 nucleotides are TGTGCCAGCCGGGGACTCCAGAGCTCCTACGAGCAGTACTTC. This translates into CASRGLQSSYEQYF.

The gene calls are TRBV11-2 and TRBJ2-3; 8 positions agree with TRBD2. The CDR3 extends over 18 amino acids. With 2 bases clipped from V and 0 bases from J, the junction kept 10 bases outside the gene matches. Germline loops: CDR1 SGHAT, CDR2 FQNNGV. The CDR3 nucleotides read TGTGCCAGCAGCTTAACCAGGGCGGGGGGAGGTAGCACAGATACGCAGTATTTT. This sequence encodes CASSLTRAGGGSTDTQYF.

This clone was counted only a few times. The chain recombines TRBV7-7 with TRBJ2-3, with 9 bases identical to TRBD2. Germline V gives CDR1 SSHAT, CDR2 FNYEAQ (reference sequence). Trimming took 5 bases from V and 4 from J; bases not matched to a gene: 10. The CDR3 totals 16 residues. CDR3 in DNA: TGTGCCAGCAGCACCGTGGAGGGCGGGGGGGCAGATACGCAGTATTTT. It is translated as CASSTVEGGGADTQYF.

The chain joins TRBV30 to TRBJ1-3; no clear D. The CDR3 runs to 13 residues. Germline loops: CDR1 GTSNPN, CDR2 SVGIG (reference sequence). V was pared by 4 bases and J by 0 bases, with 7 bases between. The CDR3 region is CAWKRSSGNTIYF. CDR3 nucleotides: TGTGCCTGGAAGAGGAGCTCTGGAAACACCATATATTTT.

The chain links TRBV28 to TRBJ2-7; TRBD1 matches at 7 bases. Trimming cost V 2 bases and J 3 bases; bases outside gene matches: 7. Looked up from germline, CDR1 is MDHEN and CDR2 is SYDVKM. The CDR3 sequence is 15 residues long. The CDR3 is CASSLRKGQIYEQYF. Written as DNA, the CDR3 is TGTGCCAGCAGTTTACGAAAGGGACAGATCTACGAGCAGTACTTC.

This clone was observed a single time. The V gene is TRBV27, the J gene TRBJ2-7, with TRBD2 as a possible D gene (5 bases). Germline V lookup: CDR1 MNHEY, CDR2 SMNVEV (reference sequence). The V gene lost 2 bases and the J gene lost 0 bases, with 8 bases spanning the gap. This CDR3 is 14 amino acids long. The CDR3 DNA reads TGTGCCAGCAGTTTAATAGCGAGCTCCTACGAGCAGTACTTC. It codes for CASSLIASSYEQYF.

The V call is TRBV27, the J call TRBJ1-2, with D possibly matching TRBD1 (6 bases). Trimming took off 6 bases at V and 4 bases at J, with 15 bases between the two ends. The CDR3 is 14 residues long. Germline CDR1 is MNHEY and CDR2 is SMNVEV (reference sequence). The CDR3 DNA sequence: TGTGCCAGCAGGCACAGGGAGGGAGGCTATGGCTACACCTTC. This translates into CASRHREGGYGYTF.

The chain links TRBV19 to TRBJ2-5; 10 nucleotides agree with TRBD1. Trimming at V came to 5 bases and at J to 5 bases, leaving 8 bases not matched to a gene. CDR1 LNHDA and CDR2 SQIVND come from the germline V gene (reference sequence). CDR3 length: 15 residues. The CDR3 loop reads CASSLRQGAFETQYF. DNA for the CDR3: TGTGCCAGTAGTCTTCGACAGGGGGCTTTCGAGACCCAGTACTTC. The full variable domain, with the rest looked up from reference TRBV19 and TRBJ2-5, is DGGITQSPKYLFRKEGQNVTLSCEQNLNHDAMYWYRQDPGQGLRLIYYSQIVNDFQKGDIAEGYSVSREKKESFPLTVTSAQKNPTAFYLCASSLRQGAFETQYFGPGTRLLVL.

The genes are TRBV5-5 and TRBJ1-5; the match to TRBD1 covers 9 bases. Germline values: CDR1 SGHKS, CDR2 YYEKEE (reference sequence). The CDR3 is made up of 18 amino acids. V gave up 4 bases and J gave up 0 bases; unmatched junction bases: 11. DNA for the CDR3: TGTGCCAGCAGCCTAACCGGGACAGGGATCGCTAGCAATCAGCCCCAGCATTTT. It encodes CASSLTGTGIASNQPQHF.

DNA for the CDR3: TGTGCCAGCAGCCCGGGACTGACGTACAATGAGCAGTTCTTC. It specifies CASSPGLTYNEQFF. The V and J genes are TRBV3-1 (or the pseudogene TRBV3-2) and TRBJ2-1; D is perhaps TRBD2 (6 bases). From germline, CDR1 is LGHDT and CDR2 YNNKEL (reference sequence). This CDR3 comprises 14 residues. V lost 4 bases and J lost 4, with 11 bases in between.

This chain connects TRBV12-3 or TRBV12-4 to TRBJ1-1; D is undetermined. This CDR3 region has 13 residues. Trimming pared 2 bases from V and 0 bases from J, leaving 4 bases between. CDR3 nucleotide sequence: TGTGCCAGCAGTTTAAAGCTGAACACTGAAGCTTTCTTT. Translation gives CASSLKLNTEAFF.

J is TRBJ2-2 and V is TRBV2; D is unresolved. CDR3 length: 15 amino acids. The V end lost 2 bases, the J end lost 4 bases, and 11 bases lay between the germline ends. The germline V gene encodes CDR1 SNHLY and CDR2 FYNNEI. CDR3 in amino acids: CASSEKGRSTGELFF. The CDR3 DNA reads TGTGCCAGCAGTGAAAAAGGCAGGTCCACCGGGGAGCTGTTTTTT.